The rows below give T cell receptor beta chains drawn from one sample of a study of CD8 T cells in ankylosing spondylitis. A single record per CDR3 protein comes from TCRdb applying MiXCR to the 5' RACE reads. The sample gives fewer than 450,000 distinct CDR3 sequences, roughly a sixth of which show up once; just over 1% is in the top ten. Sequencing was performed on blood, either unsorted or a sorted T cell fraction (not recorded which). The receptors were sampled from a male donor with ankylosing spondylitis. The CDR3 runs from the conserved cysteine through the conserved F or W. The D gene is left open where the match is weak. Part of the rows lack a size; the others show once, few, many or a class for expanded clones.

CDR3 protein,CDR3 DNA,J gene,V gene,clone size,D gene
CASSLADSSANTGELFF,TGCGCCAGCAGCTTGGCAGACAGCAGCGCGAACACCGGGGAGCTGTTTTTT,TRBJ2-2,TRBV5-1,NA,NA
CASSDRAGAYNEQFF,TGCGCCAGCAGCGACCGGGCAGGGGCATACAATGAGCAGTTCTTC,TRBJ2-1,TRBV5-1,NA,NA
CASSPPGQNNSPLHF,TGTGCCAGCAGCCCACCGGGACAGAATAATTCACCCCTCCACTTT,TRBJ1-6,TRBV5-5,NA,TRBD1
CASSLGSSLSTQYF,TGTGCCAGCAGCTTAGGGAGTAGTTTGTCAACCCAGTACTTC,TRBJ2-5,TRBV11-2,few,NA
CASSPQTGPVGYEQYF,TGCGCCAGCAGCCCTCAGACGGGGCCGGTGGGGTACGAGCAGTACTTC,TRBJ2-7,TRBV5-1,NA,NA
CASSAQGTADYEQYF,TGTGCCAGCAGCGCACAGGGTACGGCGGACTACGAGCAGTACTTC,TRBJ2-7,TRBV7-8,NA,NA
CASSPRDKLGANQPQHF,TGTGCCAGCAGCCCCCGGGACAAGTTGGGGGCCAATCAGCCCCAGCATTTT,TRBJ1-5,TRBV12-3/TRBV12-4,NA,NA
CASTDTGGLGTEAFF,TGTGCCAGCACCGACACAGGGGGGTTAGGCACTGAAGCTTTCTTT,TRBJ1-1,TRBV7-9,NA,TRBD1
CASRRVINQPQHF,TGTGCCAGCAGAAGAGTAATTAATCAGCCCCAGCATTTT,TRBJ1-5,TRBV6-1,few,NA
CSAWSGGRSQETQYF,TGCAGTGCTTGGAGCGGGGGTCGCTCCCAAGAGACCCAGTACTTC,TRBJ2-5,TRBV20-1,NA,TRBD2
CASSGGTAILHF,TGTGCCAGCAGCGGCGGGACAGCCATCCTCCACTTT,TRBJ1-6,TRBV12-3/TRBV12-4,few,TRBD1
CASSSGQYYGYTF,TGTGCCAGCAGTTCAGGACAGTACTATGGCTACACCTTC,TRBJ1-2,TRBV11-2,few,NA
CASSYSPEAYEQYF,TGTGCCAGCAGTTACTCGCCGGAAGCCTACGAGCAGTACTTC,TRBJ2-7,TRBV6-5,NA,NA
CASSQIGGELFF,TGCGCCAGCAGCCAGATCGGGGGGGAGCTGTTTTTT,TRBJ2-2,TRBV4-1,NA,NA
CASSSSGTGALTEAFF,TGTGCCAGCAGTTCCTCCGGGACAGGGGCCCTCACTGAAGCTTTCTTT,TRBJ1-1,TRBV12-3/TRBV12-4,many,TRBD1
CSAGGGNQPQHF,TGCAGTGCGGGCGGGGGCAATCAGCCCCAGCATTTT,TRBJ1-5,TRBV20-1,NA,NA
CASSLGGLNQPQHF,TGTGCCAGCAGCCTCGGGGGGTTAAATCAGCCCCAGCATTTT,TRBJ1-5,TRBV7-8,many,NA
CASSFAGQGGSEAFF,TGTGCCAGCTCATTCGCCGGACAGGGGGGATCTGAAGCTTTCTTT,TRBJ1-1,TRBV18,NA,TRBD1
CASSYGWEGRDTQYF,TGTGCCAGCAGTTACGGGTGGGAGGGCCGAGATACGCAGTATTTT,TRBJ2-3,TRBV6-5,NA,TRBD2
CSARPAGLAVLGEQFF,TGCAGTGCTCGACCCGCGGGACTAGCGGTTTTGGGTGAGCAGTTCTTC,TRBJ2-1,TRBV20-1,few,TRBD2
CSVPGPRNTEAFF,TGCAGCGTTCCGGGGCCGCGGAACACTGAAGCTTTCTTT,TRBJ1-1,TRBV29-1,few,NA
CASSYQRNEQYF,TGTGCCAGCAGTTATCAGAGGAACGAGCAGTACTTC,TRBJ2-7,TRBV6-2/TRBV6-3,few,NA
CASSFGGVTEAFF,TGTGCCAGCAGCTTTGGGGGGGTGACTGAAGCTTTCTTT,TRBJ1-1,TRBV7-6,few,NA
CASKNSGGTQYF,TGTGCCAGCAAAAACTCGGGGGGAACGCAGTACTTC,TRBJ2-7,TRBV12-3/TRBV12-4,many,TRBD2
CSPSQGAQGTQYF,TGCAGTCCCAGCCAGGGGGCGCAGGGGACCCAGTACTTC,TRBJ2-5,TRBV20-1,few,TRBD1
CASSVGGHLGGNEQFF,TGTGCCAGCAGCGTAGGTGGGCATCTGGGTGGCAATGAGCAGTTCTTC,TRBJ2-1,TRBV9,NA,NA
CASSYSTRSGANVLTF,TGTGCCAGCAGTTACTCGACCCGATCTGGGGCCAACGTCCTGACTTTC,TRBJ2-6,TRBV6-5,few,NA
CASSLRANTIYF,TGTGCCAGCAGTTTAAGGGCCAACACCATATATTTT,TRBJ1-3,TRBV12-3/TRBV12-4,many,NA
CSALGAAGSYNEQFF,TGCAGTGCGCTAGGCGCAGCGGGCTCCTACAATGAGCAGTTCTTC,TRBJ2-1,TRBV20-1,NA,NA
CASSSTGFSGANVLTF,TGTGCCAGCAGTTCCACGGGTTTCTCTGGGGCCAACGTCCTGACTTTC,TRBJ2-6,TRBV27,NA,NA
CASSQDWARGSYNEQFF,TGCGCCAGCAGCCAAGATTGGGCAAGGGGCTCCTACAATGAGCAGTTCTTC,TRBJ2-1,TRBV4-1,few,NA
CASSFGPNTEAFF,TGTGCCAGCAGTTTTGGACCGAACACTGAAGCTTTCTTT,TRBJ1-1,TRBV12-3/TRBV12-4,many,NA
CASRPLAGALEEETQYF,TGCGCCAGCAGGCCCCTAGCGGGAGCTTTAGAGGAAGAGACCCAGTACTTC,TRBJ2-5,TRBV5-1,NA,TRBD2
CASSSGVAGGRTEAFF,TGTGCCAGCAGTTCCGGGGTCGCAGGGGGCCGCACTGAAGCTTTCTTT,TRBJ1-1,TRBV12-3/TRBV12-4,NA,TRBD1
CASSLEPIGTTTEAFF,TGCGCCAGCAGCTTGGAACCGATCGGGACGACGACTGAAGCTTTCTTT,TRBJ1-1,TRBV5-1,few,NA
CASSWGTGARDTQYF,TGTGCCAGCAGTTGGGGGACAGGAGCACGAGATACGCAGTATTTT,TRBJ2-3,TRBV12-3/TRBV12-4,few,TRBD1
CSVRSTSGASSYNEQFF,TGCAGCGTTCGGTCAACTAGCGGGGCCAGCTCCTACAATGAGCAGTTCTTC,TRBJ2-1,TRBV29-1,many,TRBD2